What follows are 15 T cell receptor beta chains derived from one specimen sequenced in a study of blood T cell repertoires in COVID-19 (dated by TCRdb to the early 2020s). Library method: the immunoSEQ multiplex PCR assay. TCRdb's version of the immuneACCESS table is confined to in-frame rearrangements and falls short of the full clone set. An unresolved V gene accounts for under half of the shortfall where checked; the remainder is of unknown origin. For this sample there are under 400,000 clones; almost 90% appear just once. The top ten hold approximately 6.2% of the sample. Sequenced sample: peripheral blood. The receptors were gathered from a man aged 18 to 30 with active or convalescent COVID-19.

V is TRBV7-6 and J is TRBJ2-1; 11 positions agree with TRBD2. The CDR3 covers 17 residues. V lost 2 bases, J lost 8 bases, and 11 bases stayed unmatched. CDR1 SGHVS and CDR2 FNYEAQ come from the germline V gene. CDR3 amino acids: CASSLKGTSGLSDEQFF. The CDR3 DNA reads TGTGCCAGCAGCTTAAAAGGGACTAGCGGTTTATCGGATGAGCAGTTCTTC.

This clone occurred a few times. The chain carries TRBV7-9 and TRBJ2-7; D might be TRBD2 (6 bases). Germline CDR1 and CDR2: SEHNR and FQNEAQ (reference sequence). V lost 6 bases and J 0 bases, leaving 15 bases between the germline ends. This CDR3 has 15 residues. The CDR3 sequence is CASRRFDGSSYEQYF. CDR3 bases: TGTGCCAGCAGAAGATTCGACGGGAGCTCCTACGAGCAGTACTTC. The full variable domain, with the rest looked up from reference TRBV7-9 and TRBJ2-7, is DTGVSQNPRHKITKRGQNVTFRCDPISEHNRLYWYRQTLGQGPEFLTYFQNEAQLEKSRLLSDRFSAERPKGSFSTLEIQRTEQGDSAMYLCASRRFDGSSYEQYFGPGTRLTVT.

The J gene is TRBJ1-4, the V gene TRBV3-1 (or the pseudogene TRBV3-2); TRBD1 agrees at 7 bases. Germline trimming cut 3 bases from V and 7 bases from J; bases unmatched to any gene: 5. The germline V gene encodes CDR1 LGHDT and CDR2 YNNKEL (reference sequence). The CDR3 runs to 14 residues. CDR3 nucleotide sequence: TGTGCCAGCAGCCACGACAGGGTTAGTGAAAAACTGTTTTTT. Encoded protein: CASSHDRVSEKLFF.

This chain links TRBV2 with TRBJ2-5; tentative D call: TRBD1 (6 bases). Germline-derived CDR1 and CDR2 are SNHLY and FYNNEI. V was cut by 8 bases and J by 4 bases, with 20 bases left in between. This CDR3 has 15 residues. CDR3 sequence: CASHMDSGAGETQYF. CDR3 in DNA: TGTGCCAGCCACATGGATTCAGGGGCCGGAGAGACCCAGTACTTC.

This clone appeared a few times. V gene TRBV5-1 combines with J gene TRBJ1-1, with TRBD1 identical over 7 bases. The germline V gene has CDR1 SGHRS and CDR2 YFSETQ. The CDR3 has 14 amino acids. Trimming took 0 bases from V and 4 from J; bases not matched to a gene: 3. The CDR3 bases are TGCGCCAGCAGCTTGGGGGGACAGACCACTGAAGCTTTCTTT. Translation: CASSLGGQTTEAFF.

This sequence joins TRBV18 and TRBJ2-7; 8 bases fit TRBD1. CDR3 length: 14 residues. The junction had 4 bases not matched to a gene; V was cut back by 2 bases and J by 4 bases. Germline V lookup: CDR1 KGHSH, CDR2 LQKENI. In DNA, the CDR3 is TGTGCCAGCTCACCAACTACAGGGGGGTACGAGCAGTACTTC. Protein: CASSPTTGGYEQYF.

CDR3 sequence reads: CASREPLGQGGAGELFF. In nucleotides, the CDR3 is TGTGCCAGCAGAGAACCCCTAGGACAGGGTGGCGCCGGGGAGCTGTTTTTT. This chain connects TRBV6-1 to TRBJ2-2; 8 bases line up with TRBD1. Losses at the gene ends were 6 bases for V and 6 bases for J; bases not matched to a gene: 15. The CDR3 has 17 amino acids. Per germline, CDR1 MNHNS and CDR2 SASEGT.

The chain employs TRBV7-2 and TRBJ1-2; D possibly corresponds to TRBD1 (6 bases). V was trimmed by 2 bases and J by 7 bases, leaving 14 bases between them. The germline V gene has CDR1 SGHTA and CDR2 FQGNSA. The CDR3 is made up of 14 amino acids. The CDR3 here is CASSLLEGVGGYTF. For the CDR3, the DNA is TGTGCCAGCAGCTTATTAGAGGGGGTGGGTGGCTACACCTTC.

CDR3 sequence reads: CASSPLGGEQFF. The CDR3 nucleotides read TGTGCCAGCAGCCCCCTCGGTGGTGAGCAGTTCTTC. This sequence joins TRBV11-2 and TRBJ2-1; D ambiguous. The length of the CDR3 is 12 residues. CDR1 is SGHAT, CDR2 FQNNGV, per germline. The V gene lost 5 bases and the J gene lost 9 bases, with 11 bases spanning the gap.

The rearrangement joins TRBV18 to TRBJ2-5; perhaps TRBD1 as D (5 bases). Germline loops: CDR1 KGHSH, CDR2 LQKENI. The CDR3 sequence is 15 residues long. Trimming pared 3 bases from V and 1 base from J, leaving 12 bases between. CDR3 DNA: TGTGCCAGCTCACCTTCAAGGGGCCCCCAAGAGACCCAGTACTTC. Translated, it gives CASSPSRGPQETQYF.

This clone was detected once. V usage is TRBV21-1 and J usage is TRBJ2-3; TRBD1 reflects the table's D call only, with no check against the DNA. TRBV21-1 has pseudogene status. The CDR3 has 14 residues. As DNA, the CDR3 is TGTGCCGGATCACAGGGGGCCAGCACAGATACGCAGTATTTT. Encoded protein: CAGSQGASTDTQYF.

The chain employs TRBV28 and TRBJ2-1; TRBD2 matches 7 bases. Germline assignment: CDR1 MDHEN and CDR2 SYDVKM. The CDR3 consists of 16 residues. The V segment lost 3 bases and the J segment 2 bases; nucleotides outside the gene matches: 7. In DNA form, the CDR3 reads TGTGCCAGCAGTTTGGGGCCTAGCGGCCCCTACAATGAGCAGTTCTTC. This gives the protein CASSLGPSGPYNEQFF.

The chain links TRBV6-6 to TRBJ1-2, with TRBD1 matching 9 bases. The trim removed 4 bases at V and 3 bases at J, leaving 3 bases unmatched. CDR3 length equals 14 residues. Germline CDR1 reads MNHNY; CDR2 reads SVGAGI (reference sequence). In nucleotides, the CDR3 is TGTGCCAGCAGTTGGACAGGGGTCGACTATGGCTACACCTTC. Translation gives CASSWTGVDYGYTF.

The chain links TRBV30 to TRBJ1-5, with D uncertain. V gave up 0 bases and J gave up 2 bases, with 11 bases separating them. The CDR3 consists of 15 residues. Germline V gene sequence: CDR1 GTSNPN, CDR2 SVGIG (reference sequence). The CDR3 DNA is TGTGCCTGGAGTGTAGGTTTAGGAGGCAATCAGCCCCAGCATTTT. This translates into CAWSVGLGGNQPQHF.

The gene calls are TRBV24-1 and TRBJ1-2; D may be TRBD1 (5 bases). Trimming stripped 4 bases from V and 4 bases from J, with 15 bases between. This CDR3 spans 15 amino acids. The germline CDR1 and CDR2 sequences are KGHDR and SFDVKD. CDR3 coding DNA: TGTGCCACCAGTGACCCTCGACAGAAAACCTATGGCTACACCTTC. This codes for CATSDPRQKTYGYTF.